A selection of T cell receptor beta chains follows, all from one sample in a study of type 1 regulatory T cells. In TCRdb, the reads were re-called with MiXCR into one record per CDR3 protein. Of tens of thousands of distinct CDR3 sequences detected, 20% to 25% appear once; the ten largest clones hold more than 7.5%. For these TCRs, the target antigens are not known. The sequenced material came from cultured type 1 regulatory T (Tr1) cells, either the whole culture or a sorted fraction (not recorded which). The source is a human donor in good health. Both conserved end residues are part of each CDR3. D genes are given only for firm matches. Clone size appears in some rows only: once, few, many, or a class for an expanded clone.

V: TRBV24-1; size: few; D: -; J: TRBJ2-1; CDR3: CATSERTDEQFF; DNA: TGTGCCACCAGTGAACGCACCGATGAGCAGTTCTTC
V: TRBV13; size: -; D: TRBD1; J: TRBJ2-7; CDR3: CASSRRDLTGQGTYEQYF; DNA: TGTGCCAGCAGCAGGCGGGACCTGACGGGACAGGGGACCTACGAGCAGTACTTC
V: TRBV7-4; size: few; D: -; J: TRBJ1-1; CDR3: CARRTENTEAFF; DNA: TGTGCCAGACGGACAGAGAACACTGAAGCTTTCTTT
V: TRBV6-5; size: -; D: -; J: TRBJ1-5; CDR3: CASRTENQPQHF; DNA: TGTGCCAGCAGGACAGAGAATCAGCCCCAGCATTTT
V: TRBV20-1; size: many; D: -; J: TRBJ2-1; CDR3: CSAHTAGHNLVNEQFF; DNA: TGCAGTGCTCACACAGCGGGCCACAATTTGGTGAATGAGCAGTTCTTC
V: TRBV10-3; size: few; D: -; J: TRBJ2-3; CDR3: CAISSADTQYF; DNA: TGTGCCATCAGTTCAGCAGATACGCAGTATTTT
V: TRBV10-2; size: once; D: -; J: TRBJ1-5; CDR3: CASAPARDLRPQHF; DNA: TGCGCCAGTGCCCCCGCCAGGGATCTTCGGCCCCAGCATTTT
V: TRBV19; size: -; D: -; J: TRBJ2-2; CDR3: CASRASGELFF; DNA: TGTGCCAGTAGGGCTTCCGGGGAGCTGTTTTTT
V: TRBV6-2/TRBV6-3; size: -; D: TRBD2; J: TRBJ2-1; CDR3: CASDPGGYNEQFF; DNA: TGTGCCAGCGACCCGGGGGGTTACAATGAGCAGTTCTTC
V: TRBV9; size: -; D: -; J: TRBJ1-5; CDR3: CASSVDGSGQPQHF; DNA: TGTGCCAGCAGCGTAGACGGGTCCGGTCAGCCCCAGCATTTT
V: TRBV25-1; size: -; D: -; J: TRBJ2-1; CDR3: CASSGAGRNNEQFF; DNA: TGTGCCAGCAGTGGGGCGGGGAGGAACAATGAGCAGTTCTTC
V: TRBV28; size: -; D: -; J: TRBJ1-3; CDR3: CASSQTVEGNTIYF; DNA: TGTGCCAGCAGCCAGACAGTCGAGGGAAACACCATATATTTT
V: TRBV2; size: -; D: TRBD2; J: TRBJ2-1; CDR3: CASSMGLAGGEQFF; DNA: TGTGCCAGCAGTATGGGACTAGCGGGGGGTGAGCAGTTCTTC
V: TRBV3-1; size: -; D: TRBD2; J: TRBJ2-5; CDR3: CASSQVTSGSETQYF; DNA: TGTGCCAGCAGCCAAGTGACTAGCGGGAGTGAGACCCAGTACTTC
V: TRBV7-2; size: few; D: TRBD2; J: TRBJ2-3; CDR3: CASSSTSPYTQYF; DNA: TGTGCCAGCAGCTCGACTAGCCCCTATACGCAGTATTTT
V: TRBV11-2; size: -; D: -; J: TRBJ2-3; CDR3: CASSFPSVPDTQYF; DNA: TGTGCCAGCAGCTTCCCTAGCGTACCAGATACGCAGTATTTT
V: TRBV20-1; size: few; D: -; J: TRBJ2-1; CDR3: CSASSGNEQFF; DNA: TGCAGTGCTAGTTCGGGGAATGAGCAGTTCTTC
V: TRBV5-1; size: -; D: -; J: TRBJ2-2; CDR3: CASSSGGGELFF; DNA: TGCGCCAGCAGCTCAGGTGGCGGGGAGCTGTTTTTT
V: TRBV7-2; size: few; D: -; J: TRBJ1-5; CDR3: CASSLGRSSNQPQHF; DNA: TGTGCCAGCAGCTTAGGGCGGTCTAGCAATCAGCCCCAGCATTTT
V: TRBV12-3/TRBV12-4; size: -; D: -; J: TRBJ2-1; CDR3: CASSLQGDLIAEQFF; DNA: TGTGCCAGCAGTTTACAAGGAGACTTGATTGCTGAGCAGTTCTTC
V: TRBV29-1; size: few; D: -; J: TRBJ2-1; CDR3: CSVEEMGIRFF; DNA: TGCAGCGTTGAAGAAATGGGGATACGGTTCTTC
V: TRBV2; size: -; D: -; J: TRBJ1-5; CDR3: CASQENSSNQPQHF; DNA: TGTGCCAGCCAGGAGAACAGTAGCAATCAGCCCCAGCATTTT
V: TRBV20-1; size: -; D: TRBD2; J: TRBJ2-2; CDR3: CSANSGKGTGELFF; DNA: TGCAGTGCCAATAGCGGGAAGGGCACCGGGGAGCTGTTTTTT
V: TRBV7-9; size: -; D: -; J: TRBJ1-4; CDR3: CASSLDSPKSELFF; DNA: TGTGCCAGCAGCTTGGACAGCCCGAAGAGCGAACTGTTTTTT
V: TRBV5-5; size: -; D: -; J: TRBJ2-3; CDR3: CASSFVGTSTDTQYF; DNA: TGTGCCAGCAGCTTCGTCGGGACTAGCACAGATACGCAGTATTTT
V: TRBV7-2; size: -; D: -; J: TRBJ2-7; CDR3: CASSLVGAYEQYF; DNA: TGTGCCAGCAGCTTAGTGGGGGCCTACGAGCAGTACTTC
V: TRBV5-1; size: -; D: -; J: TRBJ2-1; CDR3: CASSLVGPYNEQFF; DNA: TGCGCCAGCAGCTTAGTGGGTCCCTACAATGAGCAGTTCTTC
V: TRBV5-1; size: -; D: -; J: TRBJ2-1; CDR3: CASSLDGMPISYNEQFF; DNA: TGCGCCAGCAGCTTAGACGGGATGCCGATCTCCTACAATGAGCAGTTCTTC
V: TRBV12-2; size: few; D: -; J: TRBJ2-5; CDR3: CASRLVGQRPQETQYF; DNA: TGTGCAAGTCGCTTAGTTGGACAGCGGCCCCAAGAGACCCAGTACTTC
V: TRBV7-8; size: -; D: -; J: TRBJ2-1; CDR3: CASSLEGSRDNEQFF; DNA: TGTGCCAGCAGCTTAGAGGGCTCCAGGGACAATGAGCAGTTCTTC
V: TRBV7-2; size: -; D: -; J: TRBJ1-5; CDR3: CASSTQGNQPQHF; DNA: TGTGCCAGCAGTACCCAGGGAAATCAGCCCCAGCATTTT
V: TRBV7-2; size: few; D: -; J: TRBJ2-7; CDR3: CASSLGLQGYEQYF; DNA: TGTGCCAGCAGCTTAGGGCTCCAAGGCTACGAGCAGTACTTC
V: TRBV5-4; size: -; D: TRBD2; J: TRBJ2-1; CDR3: CASSPQRLAFNEQFF; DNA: TGTGCCAGCAGCCCCCAGAGACTAGCATTCAATGAGCAGTTCTTC
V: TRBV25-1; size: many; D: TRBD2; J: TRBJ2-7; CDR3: CASSGLAGGSSYEQYF; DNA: TGTGCCAGCAGCGGACTAGCGGGAGGGAGCTCCTACGAGCAGTACTTC
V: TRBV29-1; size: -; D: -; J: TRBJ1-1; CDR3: CSVATGTRGKAFF; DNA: TGCAGCGTTGCCACCGGGACACGGGGTAAAGCTTTCTTT
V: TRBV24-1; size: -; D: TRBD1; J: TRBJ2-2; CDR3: CATSPGQSNTGELFF; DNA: TGTGCCACCAGTCCGGGACAGTCGAACACCGGGGAGCTGTTTTTT
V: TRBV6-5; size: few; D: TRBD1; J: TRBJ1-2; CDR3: CASVSYGTGASNYGYTF; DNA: TGTGCCAGCGTTAGCTACGGGACAGGGGCGTCGAACTATGGCTACACCTTC
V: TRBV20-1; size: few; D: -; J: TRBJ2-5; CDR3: CSASGQGETQYF; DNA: -
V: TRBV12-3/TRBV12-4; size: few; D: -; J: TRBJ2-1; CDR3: CASSGGQNNEQFF; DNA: TGTGCCAGCAGCGGCGGGCAAAACAATGAGCAGTTCTTC
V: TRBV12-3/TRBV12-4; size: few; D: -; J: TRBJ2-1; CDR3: CASSAGFRGLREQFF; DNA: TGTGCCAGCAGTGCCGGTTTTAGGGGGTTGAGGGAGCAGTTCTTC
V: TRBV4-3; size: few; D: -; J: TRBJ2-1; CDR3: CASSQEEWQKQFF; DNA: TGCGCCAGCAGCCAAGAGGAGTGGCAGAAGCAGTTCTTC
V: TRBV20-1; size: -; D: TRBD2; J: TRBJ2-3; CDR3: CSALAGFTDTQYF; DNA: TGCAGTGCCTTAGCGGGGTTCACAGATACGCAGTATTTT
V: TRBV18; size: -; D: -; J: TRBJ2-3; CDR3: CASSPLGLDTQYF; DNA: TGTGCCAGCTCACCATTGGGCCTAGATACGCAGTATTTT
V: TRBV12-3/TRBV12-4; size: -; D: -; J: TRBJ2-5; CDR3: CASSDPGPQYF; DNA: TGTGCCAGCAGTGATCCGGGACCCCAGTACTTC
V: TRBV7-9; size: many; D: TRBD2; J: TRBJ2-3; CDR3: CASSRLAGSSDTQYF; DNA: TGTGCCAGCAGCCGACTAGCGGGAAGCTCAGATACGCAGTATTTT
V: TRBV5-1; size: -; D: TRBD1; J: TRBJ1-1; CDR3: CASRLSTGTRGSTEAFF; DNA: TGCGCCAGCAGACTGTCGACAGGGACGAGGGGAAGCACTGAAGCTTTCTTT
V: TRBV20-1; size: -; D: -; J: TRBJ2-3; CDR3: CSARGAGWSTDTQYF; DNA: TGCAGTGCTAGGGGGGCGGGTTGGAGCACAGATACGCAGTATTTT